These T cell receptor beta chains were read from a single sample in a study of T cell clones after liver transplantation. Profiled with immunoSEQ multiplex PCR; TCRdb holds only in-frame clones, not every one. The sample lists tens of thousands of clones; approximately 80% were seen once. The sequenced sample was CD4+ T cells from blood, obtained less than 50 months after liver transplant. The receptors here all came from a human patient who received a liver transplant. Some T cells could come from the graft donor. CDR3s include the opening cysteine and the closing phenylalanine or tryptophan. A D gene is named only where the DNA matches it firmly. Expanded clones are given a class, and other clones once, few, many or no size at all.

>TRBV6-6|TRBJ2-7|-|-
TGTGCCAGCAGTTACCCGGGTAGGGAGCAGTACTTC
CASSYPGREQYF
>TRBV2|TRBJ1-5|-|TRBD1
TGTGCCAGCAGTGAATGGGACAGGGGGACTCAGCCCCAGCATTTT
CASSEWDRGTQPQHF
>TRBV9|TRBJ1-6|few|-
TGTGCCAGCAGCCTACAGGGTCTCCCTAATTCACCCCTCCACTTT
CASSLQGLPNSPLHF
>TRBV7-6|TRBJ2-7|-|TRBD1
TGTGCCAGCAGCCTGGACAGGCAAGACGAGCAGTACTTC
CASSLDRQDEQYF
>TRBV28|TRBJ1-4|once|-
TGTGCCAGCAGTTTCGCTTCGGGACCAAAACTGTTTTTT
CASSFASGPKLFF
>TRBV28|TRBJ2-1|-|-
TGTGCCAGCAGTTCAAGGGGAACTCGCAGTTTTGGCAATGAGCAGTTCTTC
CASSSRGTRSFGNEQFF
>TRBV19|TRBJ1-3|-|TRBD1
TGTGCCAGTACCCAGGACAGGGCCGGAAACACCATATATTTT
CASTQDRAGNTIYF
>TRBV6-1|TRBJ2-3|-|TRBD1
TGTGCCAGCAGCAGGGACAGGGTCAAAGATACGCAGTATTTT
CASSRDRVKDTQYF
>TRBV2|TRBJ2-5|few|-
TGTGCCAGCAGTCCCACCAGAACCCAGTACTTC
CASSPTRTQYF
>TRBV2|TRBJ1-2|-|-
TGTGCCAGCACTGTAGAGGGACAAAGCTCAGGCTACACCTTC
CASTVEGQSSGYTF
>TRBV5-1|TRBJ1-4|-|TRBD1
TGCGCCAGCAGCTTGAGGGTGACAGGGGGCTCAACTAATGAAAAACTGTTTTTT
CASSLRVTGGSTNEKLFF
>TRBV6-4|TRBJ1-2|-|-
TGTGCCAGCAGTGCGGACAGATCTAACTATGGCTACACCTTC
CASSADRSNYGYTF
>TRBV28|TRBJ2-7|-|TRBD2
TGTGCCAGCAGTACCCGGACTAGCGGGGCGTACGAGCAGTACTTC
CASSTRTSGAYEQYF
>TRBV6-6|TRBJ2-1|-|TRBD2
TGTGCCAGCAGTTACACTAGCGGGGGGAGCGGTGAGCAGTTCTTC
CASSYTSGGSGEQFF
>TRBV25-1|TRBJ1-2|-|-
TGTGCCAGCAGTGCGTCCGGGACAACTAACTATGGCTACACCTTC
CASSASGTTNYGYTF
>TRBV6-1|TRBJ2-1|once|TRBD2
TGTGCCAGCAGTGTAGCGGGAGGCTACAATGAGCAGTTCTTC
CASSVAGGYNEQFF
>TRBV6-6|TRBJ2-7|few|TRBD1
TGTGCCAGCAGTTACTCATTCCGGGACAGCTCCTACGAGCAGTACTTC
CASSYSFRDSSYEQYF
>TRBV7-2|TRBJ1-2|-|TRBD1
TGTGCCAGCAGCATTCTAGGACAGGGACTTAACTATGGCTACACCTTC
CASSILGQGLNYGYTF
>TRBV29-1|TRBJ1-1|-|-
TGCAGCGTTGTTCCCAGGTTAACGGGAAACACTGAAGCTTTCTTT
CSVVPRLTGNTEAFF
>TRBV5-1|TRBJ2-7|-|TRBD2
TGCGCCAGCAGCCTGAACTATAATCCTAGCGGGACCTACGAGCAGTACTTC
CASSLNYNPSGTYEQYF
>TRBV28|TRBJ2-1|-|TRBD2
TGTGCCAGCAGTTTACCGACTAGCGGGAGGGGTGAGCAGTTCTTC
CASSLPTSGRGEQFF
>TRBV6-5|TRBJ1-2|-|-
TGTGCCAGCAGTTACTCGGGTGCGGGAATTCCTGGCTACACCTTC
CASSYSGAGIPGYTF
>TRBV7-2|TRBJ2-7|-|TRBD2
TGTGCCAGCAGCACAGGGACTAGCGAGCAGTACTTC
CASSTGTSEQYF
>TRBV19|TRBJ1-4|-|-
TGTGCCAGTAGTACAGGGACGGCTGGAACTAATGAAAAACTGTTTTTT
CASSTGTAGTNEKLFF
>TRBV5-5|TRBJ1-5|-|-
TGTGCCAGCAGCTTGATTTCCAATCAGCCCCAGCATTTT
CASSLISNQPQHF
>TRBV5-5|TRBJ1-3|-|-
TGTGCCAGCAGCTTGGCCATCTCTGGAAACACCATATATTTT
CASSLAISGNTIYF
>TRBV7-3|TRBJ2-2|-|-
TGTGCCAGCAGCTTAAGCGCGCGGGGCACCGGGGAGCTGTTTTTT
CASSLSARGTGELFF
>TRBV7-2|TRBJ1-4|once|TRBD1
TGTGCCAGCAGCTTAGAGGGACAGGGATCGTTGGGGCTGTTTTTT
CASSLEGQGSLGLFF
>TRBV6-5|TRBJ2-2|-|-
TGTGCCAGCAGTTACTCGAGGCAGGGTCCCACCGGGGAGCTGTTTTTT
CASSYSRQGPTGELFF
>TRBV28|TRBJ1-5|once|-
TGTGCCAGCAGCCCCGCCCTAGGCGCCAATCAGCCCCAGCATTTT
CASSPALGANQPQHF
>TRBV4-1|TRBJ2-1|-|TRBD2
TGCGCCAGCAGCCAATCGGGGGGGGGACTAGCGGACGATGAGCAGTTCTTC
CASSQSGGGLADDEQFF
>TRBV2|TRBJ1-6|-|-
TGTGCCAGCAGTGAAGGGCCGAGCCTCTCGGGAAGCTCCTATAATTCACCCCTCCACTTT
CASSEGPSLSGSSYNSPLHF
>TRBV6-1|TRBJ2-3|-|-
TGTGCCAGCAGCGAGCCCACAGCCCCAGATACGCAGTATTTT
CASSEPTAPDTQYF
>TRBV21-1|TRBJ2-5|-|-
TGTGCCAGCTCAAACGTATACGCCCAGAGGATCAGGCGGGAGACCCAGTACTTC
CASSNVYAQRIRRETQYF
>TRBV9|TRBJ2-7|-|-
TGTGCCAGCAGCGTAGAGGCTACCGCCTACGAGCAGTACTTC
CASSVEATAYEQYF
>TRBV11-3|TRBJ2-6|-|-
TGTGCCAGCAGCTTAGGGGGACAAACCTCTGGGGCCAACGTCCTGACTTTC
CASSLGGQTSGANVLTF
>TRBV6-5|TRBJ1-2|few|-
TGTGCCAGCTCTGGCTCGGACAGATATGGCTACACCTTC
CASSGSDRYGYTF
>TRBV6-5|TRBJ2-3|-|TRBD2
TGTGCCAGCAGACTAGCGGGGCGGCCAGATACGCAGTATTTT
CASRLAGRPDTQYF
>TRBV7-6|TRBJ2-2|once|-
TGTGCCAGCAGCTTAATGTCGGCTCCCGACACCGGGGAGCTGTTTTTT
CASSLMSAPDTGELFF
>TRBV10-1|TRBJ1-2|-|TRBD1
TGCGCCAGCGGCGTTGGGGACAGCTATGGCTACACCTTC
CASGVGDSYGYTF
>TRBV5-6|TRBJ1-1|-|-
TGTGCCAGCAGCGGCACCTCTGAGGACACTGAAGCTTTCTTT
CASSGTSEDTEAFF
>TRBV7-9|TRBJ2-7|-|TRBD1
TGTGCCAGCACCGGTGAACCGGGACAGGGAATAGACGAGCAGTACTTC
CASTGEPGQGIDEQYF
>TRBV4-3|TRBJ2-1|-|TRBD2
TGCGCCAGCAGCCCCGCGACTAGCGGGAGAGTTAGTGAGCAGTTCTTC
CASSPATSGRVSEQFF
>TRBV5-4|TRBJ1-2|-|-
TGTGCCAGCAGCTTTCCCCCGGGACAAATAGAAAGTGGCTACACCTTC
CASSFPPGQIESGYTF
>TRBV5-1|TRBJ1-1|-|TRBD1
TGCGCCAGCAGCGGCGGGACAGGGGGCGCCGCTGAAGCTTTCTTT
CASSGGTGGAAEAFF
>TRBV7-2|TRBJ2-7|-|TRBD1
TGTGCCAGCAGCTTAAATACGGGACAGGCGGTATACGAGCAGTACTTC
CASSLNTGQAVYEQYF
>TRBV18|TRBJ1-1|-|-
TGTGCCAGCTCACCTCCGGGTCCTGGTCCCATGAACACTGAAGCTTTCTTT
CASSPPGPGPMNTEAFF
>TRBV27|TRBJ2-5|-|-
TGTGCCAGCAGTAAATCTAGCGCCCTCAGGGAGACCCAGTACTTC
CASSKSSALRETQYF
>TRBV4-2|TRBJ1-6|few|-
TGTGCCAGCAGCCAAGATTCGGGTGTAAATTCACCCCTCCACTTT
CASSQDSGVNSPLHF